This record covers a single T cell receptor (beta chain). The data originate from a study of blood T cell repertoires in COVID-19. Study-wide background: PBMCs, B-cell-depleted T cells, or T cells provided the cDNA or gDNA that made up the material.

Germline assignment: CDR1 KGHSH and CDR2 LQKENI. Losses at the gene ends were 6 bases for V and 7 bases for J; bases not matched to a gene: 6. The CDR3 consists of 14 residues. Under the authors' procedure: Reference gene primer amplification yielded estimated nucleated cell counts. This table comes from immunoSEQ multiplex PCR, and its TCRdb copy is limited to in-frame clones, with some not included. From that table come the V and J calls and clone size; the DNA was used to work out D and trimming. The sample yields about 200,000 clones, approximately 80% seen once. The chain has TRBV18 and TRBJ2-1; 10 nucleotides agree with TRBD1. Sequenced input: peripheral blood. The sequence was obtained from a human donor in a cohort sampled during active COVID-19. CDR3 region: CASSRRTGGNEQFF. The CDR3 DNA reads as TGTGCCAGCTCCCGTCGGACAGGGGGTAATGAGCAGTTCTTC.